The clone carrying this T cell receptor beta chain was observed many times. As yet, its antigen is unknown. The CDR3 is 13 residues long. CDR1 is SEHNR, CDR2 FQNEAQ, per germline (reference sequence). Trimming left V 4 bases short and J 1 base short, with 8 bases between. The data were obtained in a study of T cell repertoires in cytomegalovirus infection. The study, taken as a whole, reports: Public TCR beta family frequency separated CMV-and-HLA carriers, including in an independent cohort.

TCRdb independently ran MiXCR on the reads; one entry per CDR3 protein. The sample lists 560,000 or so distinct CDR3 sequences; more than 15% were seen once. Sequencing was carried out using CD8+ T cells from PBMCs. The J gene is TRBJ2-7, the V gene TRBV7-9, with D unresolved. This sequence originates from a human donor in good health (CMV status not recorded). Some clones in this sample may be carry-over from other donors' samples. CDR3 coding DNA: TGTGCCAGCAGCTCCCCTACATCCTACGAGCAGTACTTC. It translates to CASSSPTSYEQYF.